This entry lists 15 T cell receptor beta chains sequenced from one sample in a study of PD-1 blockade in classical Hodgkin lymphoma. Time point: cycle 4 day 1 (C4D1), after less than 7 weeks of nivolumab. All the patients suffered relapse after autologous stem cell transplantation, and brentuximab vedotin exposure differed. Profiled with immunoSEQ multiplex PCR; TCRdb holds only in-frame clones, not every one. The repertoire holds around 92,000 clones, over 80% seen once, with 15% to 20% in the top ten. This specimen consisted of peripheral blood mononuclear cells (PBMCs), obtained before the fourth cycle of nivolumab. The receptors were gathered from a human donor with classical Hodgkin lymphoma.

The rearrangement joins TRBV18 to TRBJ1-1; the D is unclear. Per the germline V gene, CDR1 is KGHSH and CDR2 is LQKENI. Trimming pared 4 bases from V and 4 bases from J, leaving 13 bases between. CDR3 size: 14 residues. The CDR3 bases are TGTGCCAGCTCACTCCCACAGTGGGGCACTGAAGCTTTCTTT. This codes for CASSLPQWGTEAFF.

V gene TRBV6-4 combines with J gene TRBJ2-3, with 11 bases that match TRBD2. V gave up 4 bases and J gave up 4 bases; unmatched junction bases: 1. CDR3 length equals 14 residues. Per the germline V gene, CDR1 is MRHNA and CDR2 is SNTAGT. CDR3 residues: CASSGLAGSDTQYF. CDR3 nucleotide sequence: TGTGCCAGCAGTGGACTAGCGGGGTCAGATACGCAGTATTTT.

The gene calls are TRBV13 and TRBJ2-6, with D unclear. The CDR3 covers 18 residues. Per germline, CDR1 PRHDT and CDR2 FYEKMQ (reference sequence). V lost 4 bases and J 0 bases, leaving 16 bases between the germline ends. The CDR3 sequence is CASSSQSPLSSGANVLTF. In nucleotides, the CDR3 is TGTGCCAGCAGCTCCCAGAGTCCGCTGAGCTCTGGGGCCAACGTCCTGACTTTC.

This chain joins TRBV6-5 and TRBJ1-1, with a weak D call TRBD1 (5 bases). CDR1 and CDR2 from the germline V gene are MNHEY and SVGAGI. This CDR3 contains 16 residues. The germline V and J ends were trimmed by 2 bases and 0 bases, with 13 bases remaining between them. The chain's CDR3 is CASSYGAGYMNTEAFF. For the CDR3, the DNA is TGTGCCAGCAGTTACGGGGCAGGATATATGAACACTGAAGCTTTCTTT.

The V and J genes are TRBV6-5 and TRBJ1-1; possibly TRBD1 for D (6 bases). There are 15 residues in the CDR3. With 5 bases removed from V and 1 base from J, the gap between germline ends came to 14 bases. Germline V gives CDR1 MNHEY, CDR2 SVGAGI. The CDR3 DNA follows: TGTGCCAGCAGTATACAAGGGGGTGGGAACACTGAAGCTTTCTTT. It is translated as CASSIQGGGNTEAFF.

The chain employs TRBV5-1 and TRBJ1-3; D unclear. The CDR3 contains 17 residues. CDR1 and CDR2 from the germline V gene are SGHRS and YFSETQ. V shed 1 base and J shed 10 bases, with 24 bases lying between them. The CDR3 bases are TGCGCCAGCAGCTTGTACACAGCGTCTGGAAAGCTAGGGACCATATATTTT. Amino acids: CASSLYTASGKLGTIYF.

The CDR3 sequence is CASSPRGSYEQYF. The CDR3 coding sequence is TGTGCCAGCAGCCCCCGGGGCTCCTACGAGCAGTACTTC. The chain links TRBV7-8 to TRBJ2-7, with TRBD2 as a possible D gene (5 bases). Trimming pared 5 bases from V and 0 bases from J, leaving 8 bases between. The CDR3 extends over 13 amino acids. The germline gives CDR1 SGHVS, CDR2 FQNEAQ.

Comments on this clone: Other DNA sequences in this sample translate to the same CDR3. The rearrangement joins TRBV6-1 to TRBJ2-2; no reliable D call. The CDR3 has 12 residues. The germline V gene encodes CDR1 MNHNS and CDR2 SASEGT. V was clipped by 6 bases and J by 0 bases, with 2 bases between them. This CDR3 reads CASRTNTGELFF. As DNA, the CDR3 is TGTGCCAGCAGAACGAACACCGGGGAGCTGTTTTTT.

As concerns this clone: One end of the junction varies from germline; a read error may be responsible. The V and J genes are TRBV7-9 and TRBJ2-1; D may be TRBD2 (7 bases). This CDR3 comprises 15 residues. In germline, CDR1 is SEHNR, CDR2 FQNEAQ (reference sequence). The CDR3 nucleotides are TGTGCCGGCAGCTTAGGGGGGGCGCTCAACAATGAGCAGTTCTTC. It encodes CAGSLGGALNNEQFF.

This chain links TRBV28 with TRBJ1-1; the D gene is possibly TRBD1 (5 bases). V was cut by 6 bases and J by 1 base, with 15 bases left in between. The CDR3 length is 15 residues. The germline V gene has CDR1 MDHEN and CDR2 SYDVKM. The DNA of the CDR3 is TGTGCCAGCAGGTCCACAGGAGAACCGAACACTGAAGCTTTCTTT. This translates into CASRSTGEPNTEAFF.

The chain joins TRBV9 to TRBJ2-7; TRBD2 agrees at 7 bases. CDR1 is SGDLS and CDR2 is YYNGEE in the germline V gene. Trimming at V came to 0 bases and at J to 3 bases, leaving 12 bases not matched to a gene. The CDR3 consists of 17 residues. CDR3 sequence reads: CASSVGWGGSHGYEQYF. The CDR3, as DNA: TGTGCCAGCAGCGTAGGTTGGGGAGGGTCCCACGGCTACGAGCAGTACTTC.

The genes are TRBV12-2 and TRBJ1-5; TRBD1 is taken as the D call from the table, unchecked against the DNA. TRBV12-2 is marked as a pseudogene. The CDR3 has 16 amino acids. The CDR3, as DNA: TGTGCAAGTCGCTCGGACAGGGTGACGGGCAATCAGCCCCAGCATTTT. Its protein product is CASRSDRVTGNQPQHF.

CDR3 sequence reads: CASGPRVGAVNTEAFF. The CDR3 DNA is TGTGCTAGTGGTCCCCGGGTAGGGGCCGTGAACACTGAAGCTTTCTTT. The V gene is TRBV12-5, the J gene TRBJ1-1; D is possibly TRBD1 (5 bases). Trimming cost V 5 bases and J 0 bases, with 16 bases left between them. Germline V gives CDR1 LGHNT, CDR2 FRNRAP. The CDR3 extends over 16 amino acids.

The rearrangement joins TRBV6-5 to TRBJ1-2; TRBD1 agrees at 7 bases. This CDR3 has 14 residues. After removal of 6 bases from V and 0 bases from J, the junction contained 4 bases not matched to a gene. Germline V gives CDR1 MNHEY, CDR2 SVGAGI. CDR3 sequence: CASREGTANYGYTF. CDR3 coding DNA: TGTGCCAGCAGAGAAGGGACAGCTAACTATGGCTACACCTTC.

This chain links TRBV11-2 with TRBJ2-3; D not certain. The CDR3 is made up of 11 amino acids. CDR1 SGHAT and CDR2 FQNNGV come from the germline V gene. V was clipped by 3 bases and J by 5 bases, with 3 bases between them. CDR3 residues: CASSLIDTQYF. Here the CDR3 DNA reads TGTGCCAGCAGCTTGATAGATACGCAGTATTTT.